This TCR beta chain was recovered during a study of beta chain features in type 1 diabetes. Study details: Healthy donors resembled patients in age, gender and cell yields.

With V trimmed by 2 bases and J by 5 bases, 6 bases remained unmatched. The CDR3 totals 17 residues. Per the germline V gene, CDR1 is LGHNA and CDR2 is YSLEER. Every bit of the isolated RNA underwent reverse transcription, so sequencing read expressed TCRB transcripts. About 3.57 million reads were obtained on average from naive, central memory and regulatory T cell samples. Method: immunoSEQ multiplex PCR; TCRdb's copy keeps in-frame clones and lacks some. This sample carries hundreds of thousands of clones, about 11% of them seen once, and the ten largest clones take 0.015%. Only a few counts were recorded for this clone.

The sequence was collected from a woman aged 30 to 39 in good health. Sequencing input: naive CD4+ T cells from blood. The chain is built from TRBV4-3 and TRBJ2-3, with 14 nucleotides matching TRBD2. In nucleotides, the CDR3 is TGCGCCAGCAGCCAACCAGGACTAGCGGGAGGCTTAGATACGCAGTATTTT. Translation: CASSQPGLAGGLDTQYF.